The T cell receptor beta chain described here comes from a study of early T cells in non-severe SARS-CoV-2 infection (TCRdb year 2021). Concerning the study at large: Bulk RNA from unsorted whole blood was used for TCR sequencing, so alpha and beta chains could not be paired.

On the study overall, not on this receptor specifically: VDJdb matching was skewed toward anti-spike CD8 responses and likely underestimated virus-specific expansions by missing private and CD4 specificities.

A case-control design nested within a healthcare worker cohort in London, UK, was used, with weekly nasopharyngeal swab PCR tests and blood sampling performed. Healthcare workers were enrolled in the week of the UK lockdown, from 23 to 31 March 2020, and were followed every week for up to roughly 16 weeks. The library relied on 5' RACE. The run used a NextSeq 500. To correct for sequencing error and PCR bias, the TCR library protocol tagged individual cDNA molecules with unique molecular identifiers. Both TCR alpha and beta chains were sequenced, and tight co-correlation was observed between alpha and beta sequence abundances in each sample. Per the source publication's procedure: Decombinator V4 was used to perform V gene, J gene and CDR3 annotation of TCR sequences. Expanded TCRs were defined as changing significantly between any two time points under a Poisson model with p below 0.0001. TCR abundances were normalised to the total number of TCRs sequenced per sample and expressed as counts per million. TRAV1-2 paired with TRAJ12, TRAJ20 or TRAJ33 defined MAIT TCRs, while TRAV10 paired with TRAJ18 defined iNKT TCRs. A search of VDJdb, accessed on 1 November 2021, was run for TCRs annotated to CMV, EBV and SARS-CoV-2, with TCRs annotated for multiple antigens excluded. TCRdb passed the public sequencing reads through fastp at Q25 and MiXCR, retaining productive beta sequences. Entries that share a CDR3 protein sequence are merged under the most common genes and DNA. TCRdb, not the authors, supplied the V and J calls. Within this sample are about 70,000 distinct CDR3 sequences, with around 13% of them counted one time only. The top ten constitute roughly 1.3% of the sample.

The CDR3 runs 13 residues from the cysteine to the phenylalanine. The CDR3 DNA has 39 bases and is translated from base 1. Between the V and J ends, shortened by 0 bases and 2 bases respectively, the junction contains 4 bases. The germline V gene (reference sequence) gives CDR1 as DFQATT and CDR2 as SNEGSKA. This clonotype was detected a few times. There is no known antigen for this receptor. No base quality values were provided; no much bigger clone lies one nucleotide off. This clonotype was obtained from an adult who was a healthcare worker with PCR-confirmed SARS-CoV-2 infection or an uninfected control (not recorded which). The chain joins TRBV20-1 to TRBJ1-4; the D gene identity is not certain. The sample was whole blood. CDR3 reads: CSARERTNEKLFF. The nucleotide sequence is given as TGCAGTGCTAGAGAGAGGACTAATGAAAAACTGTTTTTT.